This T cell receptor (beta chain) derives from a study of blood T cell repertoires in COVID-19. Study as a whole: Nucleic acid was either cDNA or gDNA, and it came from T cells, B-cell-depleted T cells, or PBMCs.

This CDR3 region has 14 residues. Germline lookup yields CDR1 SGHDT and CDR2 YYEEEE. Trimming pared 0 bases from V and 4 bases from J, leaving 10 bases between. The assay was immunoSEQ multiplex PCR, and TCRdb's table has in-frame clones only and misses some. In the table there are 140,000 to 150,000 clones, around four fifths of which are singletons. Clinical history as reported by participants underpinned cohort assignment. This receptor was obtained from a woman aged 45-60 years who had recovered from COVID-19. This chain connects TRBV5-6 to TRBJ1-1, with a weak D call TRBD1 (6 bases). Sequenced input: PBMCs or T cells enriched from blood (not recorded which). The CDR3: CASSLGQVGTEAFF. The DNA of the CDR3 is TGTGCCAGCAGCTTGGGACAGGTGGGCACTGAAGCTTTCTTT.